Shown below are 31 T cell receptor beta chains from a single sample sequenced in a study of T cell responses to AZD1222 COVID-19 vaccine. Libraries were prepared by immunoSEQ multiplex PCR; TCRdb keeps only in-frame clonotypes and omits some of them. The sample contains about 150,000 clones, 92% of which appear only once. The sequencing here drew on peripheral blood, taken on day 0 of AZD1222 vaccination. All receptors come from an adult in good health.

This clone has only a few counts. The genes are TRBV2 and TRBJ2-7, with unresolved D. The germline V gene has CDR1 SNHLY and CDR2 FYNNEI. V was clipped by 5 bases and J by 2 bases, with 4 bases between them. This CDR3 has 11 residues. CDR3: CASSRAYEQYF. The CDR3 bases are TGTGCCAGCAGTCGGGCCTACGAGCAGTACTTC.

This clone was detected once. This chain connects TRBV7-9 to TRBJ2-5; D may correspond to TRBD1 or TRBD2 (6 bases each). This CDR3 is 15 amino acids long. Deletions cut 0 bases from V and 5 bases from J, with 13 bases between. CDR1 and CDR2 (germline): SEHNR, FQNEAQ (reference sequence). The CDR3 DNA reads as TGTGCCAGCAGCTTAGCGCTGGGGGGCCGGGAGACCCAGTACTTC. It specifies CASSLALGGRETQYF.

V and J are TRBV12-2 and TRBJ2-5; TRBD1, the D gene given by the table, was not confirmed from the DNA. TRBV12-2 counts as a pseudogene. There are 14 residues in the CDR3. CDR3 region: CASRSLTGKETQYF. CDR3 bases: TGTGCAAGTCGCTCCCTGACAGGGAAAGAGACCCAGTACTTC.

V gene TRBV24-1 combines with J gene TRBJ1-1; a possible D gene is TRBD1 (6 bases). The CDR3 is 15 amino acids. Germline V gene lookup returns CDR1 KGHDR and CDR2 SFDVKD. Trimming took 4 bases from V and 1 from J, leaving 12 bases between them. CDR3 sequence (DNA): TGTGCCACCAGTGAAGCAGGGGTCTCGAACACTGAAGCTTTCTTT. It codes for CATSEAGVSNTEAFF.

This chain connects TRBV7-2 to TRBJ2-7; 15 bases fit TRBD2. The CDR3 runs 17 residues. The V and J ends lost 5 bases and 0 bases, in that order; junction bases with no gene match: 5. The germline V gene encodes CDR1 SGHTA and CDR2 FQGNSA. CDR3 region: CASSPGLAGGSSYEQYF. Here the CDR3 DNA reads TGTGCCAGCAGCCCGGGACTAGCGGGGGGAAGCTCCTACGAGCAGTACTTC.

The chain recombines TRBV9 with TRBJ2-7; D ambiguous. Germline V CDR1 and CDR2: SGDLS, YYNGEE. V was pared by 2 bases and J by 6 bases, with 9 bases between. The CDR3 covers 12 residues. Here the CDR3 DNA reads TGTGCCAGCAGCGTTGGCGATAGCGAGCAGTACTTC. Residues: CASSVGDSEQYF.

Only one count was recorded for this clone. The chain uses TRBV14 and TRBJ1-3; D possibly corresponds to TRBD1 (6 bases). Germline CDR1 and CDR2: SGHDN and FVKESK. CDR3 length: 16 residues. The ends were cut back, 4 bases at V and 3 bases at J, with 16 bases in the middle. CDR3 DNA sequence: TGTGCCAGCAGCCGCCTTTGGGGGGCGATTGGAAACACCATATATTTT. Protein: CASSRLWGAIGNTIYF.

V is TRBV3-1 (or the pseudogene TRBV3-2) and J is TRBJ1-3, with a weak D call TRBD1 (6 bases). This CDR3 has 15 residues. Germline values: CDR1 LGHDT, CDR2 YNNKEL (reference sequence). Trimming removed 4 bases at V and 5 bases at J, with 15 bases between. DNA for the CDR3: TGTGCCAGCAGCCTCCACAGGGTGGACCGAAACACCATATATTTT. It codes for CASSLHRVDRNTIYF.

Here the CDR3 DNA reads TGTGCCAGCAGCTTTTCCGGGACTGGATACAATGAGCAGTTCTTC. This codes for CASSFSGTGYNEQFF. The chain uses TRBV7-7 and TRBJ2-1, with a tentative D call TRBD2 (6 bases). CDR1 is SSHAT and CDR2 is FNYEAQ in the germline V gene (reference sequence). The V end lost 3 bases, the J end lost 4 bases, and 13 bases lay between the germline ends. This CDR3 region has 15 residues.

CDR3: CASSQGTQGDEQYF. The CDR3 DNA sequence: TGTGCCAGCAGCCAAGGGACACAAGGGGACGAGCAGTACTTC. The rearrangement uses TRBV7-2 and TRBJ2-7, with a weak D call TRBD1 (6 bases). V was pared by 5 bases and J by 5 bases, with 16 bases between. This CDR3 comprises 14 residues. Germline V gene lookup returns CDR1 SGHTA and CDR2 FQGNSA. The full variable domain, completed using reference TRBV7-2 and TRBJ2-7, is GAGVSQSPSNKVTEKGKDVELRCDPISGHTALYWYRQSLGQGLEFLIYFQGNSAPDKSGLPSDRFSAERTGGSVSTLTIQRTQQEDSAVYLCASSQGTQGDEQYFGPGTRLTVT.

The V and J genes are TRBV6-2 or TRBV6-3 and TRBJ1-5; TRBD1 might be the D (6 bases). V lost 5 bases and J lost 0, with 17 bases in between. This CDR3 region has 17 residues. Germline V gene lookup returns CDR1 MNHEY and CDR2 SVGEGT. DNA of the CDR3: TGTGCCAGCAGTACCGGGACAAACATTTATAGCAATCAGCCCCAGCATTTT. Its protein product is CASSTGTNIYSNQPQHF.

The V call is TRBV6-1, the J call TRBJ2-6; D not certain. Germline V gene sequence: CDR1 MNHNS, CDR2 SASEGT. V dropped 3 bases and J dropped 1 base, with 1 base sitting between them. CDR3 length equals 13 residues. The CDR3 sequence: CASSDSGANVLTF. CDR3 nucleotide sequence: TGTGCCAGCAGTGATTCTGGGGCCAACGTCCTGACTTTC.

The V call is TRBV6-2 or TRBV6-3, the J call TRBJ1-4, with a tentative D call TRBD1 (6 bases). Germline-derived CDR1 and CDR2 are MNHEY and SVGEGT. The CDR3 contains 16 residues. The V gene lost 4 bases and the J gene lost 8 bases, with 20 bases spanning the gap. The CDR3 spells CASSSAGGPFREKLFF. The CDR3 DNA reads TGTGCCAGCAGTTCGGCCGGGGGCCCGTTTCGCGAAAAACTGTTTTTT.

CDR3 nucleotides: TGTGCCAGCAGTTCACTAGCGGGAGGGCCTGCAAATGAGCAGTTCTTC. The encoded protein is CASSSLAGGPANEQFF. The chain combines TRBV27 with TRBJ2-1; 13 bases are shared with TRBD2. CDR3 size: 16 residues. V gave up 4 bases and J gave up 7 bases; unmatched junction bases: 7. Germline V CDR1 and CDR2: MNHEY, SMNVEV (reference sequence).

This sequence joins TRBV19 and TRBJ1-1; no clear D gene. The germline CDR1 and CDR2 sequences are LNHDA and SQIVND (reference sequence). This CDR3 spans 14 amino acids. Trimming took 10 bases from V and 0 from J, leaving 15 bases between them. DNA for the CDR3: TGTGCCATTAAAGACAACCCCATGAACACTGAAGCTTTCTTT. Its protein product is CAIKDNPMNTEAFF.

V gene TRBV6-5 combines with J gene TRBJ1-1, with D unresolved. The CDR3 has 13 residues. From germline, CDR1 is MNHEY and CDR2 SVGAGI. Between the trimmed V and J ends, which lost 4 bases and 1 base, there was a span of 7 bases. The CDR3: CASSSRENTEAFF. CDR3 nucleotides: TGTGCCAGCAGTTCGCGGGAGAACACTGAAGCTTTCTTT.

The chain joins TRBV7-3 to TRBJ1-1, with 8 positions matching TRBD1. V lost 6 bases, J lost 3 bases, and 3 bases stayed unmatched. Germline lookup yields CDR1 SGHTA and CDR2 FQGTGA. The CDR3 has 13 amino acids. The CDR3 coding sequence is TGTGCCAGCAGTCCACAGGGGGACACTGAAGCTTTCTTT. Translation gives CASSPQGDTEAFF.

The chain recombines TRBV4-1 with TRBJ1-4, with TRBD1 as a possible D gene (5 bases). Germline V CDR1 and CDR2: MGHRA, YSYEKL. The V gene lost 8 bases and the J gene lost 0 bases, with 13 bases spanning the gap. The CDR3 extends over 15 amino acids. The CDR3 coding sequence is TGCGCCAGCGGGTGGGGACCTTCAACTAATGAAAAACTGTTTTTT. It codes for CASGWGPSTNEKLFF.

The chain employs TRBV12-3 or TRBV12-4 and TRBJ1-2; possibly TRBD1 for D (5 bases). The V end lost 6 bases, the J end lost 0 bases, and 8 bases lay between the germline ends. The CDR3 sequence is 13 residues long. CDR3 nucleotides: TGTGCCAGCAGGTCGACAGCTAACTATGGCTACACCTTC. Translating it yields CASRSTANYGYTF.

J is TRBJ2-3 and V is TRBV6-4, with a possible D match to TRBD2 (5 bases). Germline lookup yields CDR1 MRHNA and CDR2 SNTAGT. The CDR3 totals 15 residues. The V end lost 5 bases, the J end lost 2 bases, and 14 bases lay between the germline ends. The chain's CDR3 is CASSPLAAATDTQYF. The CDR3 DNA reads TGTGCCAGCAGTCCCCTAGCAGCCGCCACAGATACGCAGTATTTT.

CDR3 loop: CASSPEDWTSTDTQYF. The CDR3 DNA is TGTGCCAGCAGCCCGGAGGACTGGACTAGCACAGATACGCAGTATTTT. This sequence joins TRBV28 and TRBJ2-3; possibly TRBD2 for D (5 bases). From germline, CDR1 is MDHEN and CDR2 SYDVKM. V was trimmed by 6 bases and J by 0 bases, leaving 16 bases between them. This CDR3 region has 16 residues.

The CDR3 spells CASSSLGTEYTGELFF. The CDR3, as DNA: TGCGCCAGCAGCTCGCTAGGGACAGAGTACACCGGGGAGCTGTTTTTT. This chain joins TRBV5-1 and TRBJ2-2, with TRBD1 identical over 7 bases. V was clipped by 3 bases and J by 3 bases; unmatched bases: 8. In germline, CDR1 is SGHRS, CDR2 YFSETQ. The CDR3 covers 16 residues.

In this sample, this clone turned up once. This rearrangement joins TRBV10-1 to TRBJ2-3; 9 bases agree with TRBD2. The CDR3 is made up of 15 amino acids. V was pared by 4 bases and J by 4 bases, with 6 bases of the junction left unmatched. Germline-derived CDR1 and CDR2 are WNHNN and SYGVQD (reference sequence). DNA for the CDR3: TGCGCCAGCAGTGCTAGCGGGAAGGTCGCAGATACGCAGTATTTT. This encodes CASSASGKVADTQYF.

This clone is a singleton in its sample. CDR3 sequence (DNA): TGTGCCAGCAGTGATTTTGGAAATCAGCCCCAGCATTTT. The encoded protein is CASSDFGNQPQHF. This chain links TRBV25-1 with TRBJ1-5; D gene ambiguous. Germline values: CDR1 MGHDK, CDR2 SYGVNS. The CDR3 covers 13 residues. Between the trimmed V and J ends, which lost 3 bases and 4 bases, there was a span of 7 bases.

This sequence joins TRBV3-1 (or the pseudogene TRBV3-2) and TRBJ2-5; 8 bases are a match to TRBD2. Germline CDR1 is LGHDT and CDR2 is YNNKEL (reference sequence). After removal of 4 bases from V and 4 bases from J, the junction contained 5 bases not matched to a gene. The CDR3 sequence is 14 residues long. As DNA, the CDR3 is TGTGCCAGCAGCCCCTACCTAGCGGGAGAGACCCAGTACTTC. Its protein is CASSPYLAGETQYF.

The genes are TRBV19 and TRBJ1-5; 8 bases match TRBD1. Germline V gene sequence: CDR1 LNHDA, CDR2 SQIVND (reference sequence). The J segment lost 5 bases and the V segment lost 7 bases, leaving 10 bases of the junction unmatched. The CDR3 is 15 residues long. The CDR3 sequence: CASTKETGVYQPQHF. DNA of the CDR3: TGTGCCAGTACCAAGGAGACAGGGGTTTATCAGCCCCAGCATTTT. The variable domain in full, with the rest retrieved from reference TRBV19 and TRBJ1-5, is DGGITQSPKYLFRKEGQNVTLSCEQNLNHDAMYWYRQDPGQGLRLIYYSQIVNDFQKGDIAEGYSVSREKKESFPLTVTSAQKNPTAFYLCASTKETGVYQPQHFGDGTRLSIL.

V is TRBV10-3 and J is TRBJ2-5, with 13 bases that match TRBD2. Germline loops: CDR1 ENHRY, CDR2 SYGVKD. This CDR3 is built from 16 residues. Unmatched junction bases numbered 7, after V lost 5 bases and J lost 4 bases. CDR3 sequence reads: CAISTSGRARGETQYF. CDR3 sequence (DNA): TGTGCCATCAGTACTAGCGGGAGGGCCCGCGGAGAGACCCAGTACTTC.

The J gene is TRBJ2-1, the V gene TRBV19, with TRBD1 identical over 8 bases. Germline V gives CDR1 LNHDA, CDR2 SQIVND (reference sequence). Trimming cost V 7 bases and J 8 bases; bases outside gene matches: 13. The CDR3 extends over 15 amino acids. The CDR3 spells CASTLGSGGRYEQFF. The CDR3 DNA reads as TGTGCCAGTACCCTGGGTTCAGGGGGCCGGTATGAGCAGTTCTTC.

The rearrangement links TRBV7-8 to TRBJ2-7; 11 bases match TRBD1. J gave up 6 bases and V 5 bases, and 9 bases lay outside the gene matches. The CDR3 spans 15 residues. Germline-derived CDR1 and CDR2 are SGHVS and FQNEAQ. The CDR3 DNA is TGTGCCAGCAGCCGATCGGGACAGGGGGTCGGCGAGCAGTACTTC. Translated, it gives CASSRSGQGVGEQYF.

This rearrangement joins TRBV2 to TRBJ2-5; perhaps TRBD2 as D (6 bases). Per the germline V gene, CDR1 is SNHLY and CDR2 is FYNNEI. Trimming took off 8 bases at V and 4 bases at J, with 14 bases between the two ends. The CDR3 spans 13 residues. The CDR3 loop reads CASGASVPETQYF. The CDR3 DNA is TGTGCCAGCGGAGCTAGCGTCCCAGAGACCCAGTACTTC.

This clone has just a few counts. V gene TRBV7-2 combines with J gene TRBJ2-2; 10 nucleotides match TRBD2. CDR1 is SGHTA and CDR2 is FQGNSA in the germline V gene. V shed 4 bases, J shed 4 bases, and the junction held 3 bases outside the gene matches. The CDR3 has 15 residues. The CDR3 DNA reads as TGTGCCAGCAGCTCAGCGGGGGGGCCCACCGGGGAGCTGTTTTTT. Translated, it gives CASSSAGGPTGELFF.